This T cell receptor beta chain was identified during a study of blood T cell repertoires in COVID-19. Sequencing was performed with immunoSEQ multiplex PCR; in TCRdb, only in-frame clones are kept and a portion is missing. This table has about 270,000 clones, about 89% appearing once. This sequence originates from a man in his forties with active or convalescent COVID-19. The sample taken for sequencing was peripheral blood.

CDR3 protein: CASSPRQGKSDTQYF. Here the CDR3 DNA reads TGTGCCAGCAGCCCCCGACAGGGAAAATCAGATACGCAGTATTTT. J is TRBJ2-3 and V is TRBV7-2; 7 bases align to TRBD1. The CDR3 is made up of 15 amino acids. From germline, CDR1 is SGHTA and CDR2 FQGNSA. The V and J ends lost 5 bases and 4 bases, in that order; junction bases with no gene match: 9.